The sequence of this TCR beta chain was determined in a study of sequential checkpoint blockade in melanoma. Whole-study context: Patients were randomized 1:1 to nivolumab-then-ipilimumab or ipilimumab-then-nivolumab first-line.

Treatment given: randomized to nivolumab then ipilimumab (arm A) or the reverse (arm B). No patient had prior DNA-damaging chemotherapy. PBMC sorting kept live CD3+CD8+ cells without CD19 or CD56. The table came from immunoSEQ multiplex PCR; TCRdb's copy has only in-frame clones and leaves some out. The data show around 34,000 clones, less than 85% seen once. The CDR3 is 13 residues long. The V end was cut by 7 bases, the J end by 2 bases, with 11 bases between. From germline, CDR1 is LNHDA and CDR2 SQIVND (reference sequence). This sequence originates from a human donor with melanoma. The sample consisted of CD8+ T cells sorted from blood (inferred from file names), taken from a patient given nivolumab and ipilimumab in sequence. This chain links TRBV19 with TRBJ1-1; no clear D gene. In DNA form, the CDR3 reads TGTGCCAGTACTCTGACACCAAACACTGAAGCTTTCTTT. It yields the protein CASTLTPNTEAFF. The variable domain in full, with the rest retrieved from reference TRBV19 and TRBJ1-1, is DGGITQSPKYLFRKEGQNVTLSCEQNLNHDAMYWYRQDPGQGLRLIYYSQIVNDFQKGDIAEGYSVSREKKESFPLTVTSAQKNPTAFYLCASTLTPNTEAFFGQGTRLTVV.